The 30 T cell receptor beta chains listed next were all sequenced from one sample in a study of chemoradiotherapy in HPV16-positive cancers. Assay used: immunoSEQ multiplex PCR; TCRdb lists only in-frame clones, some missing. The sample lists about 6,500 clones, around nine tenths occurring once. The material sequenced was blood, taken from a patient who underwent chemoradiotherapy. These TCRs come from a human donor with HPV-associated anogenital cancer.

The CDR3: CASSPSVSPNQPQHF. As DNA, the CDR3 is TGTGCCAGCTCACCAAGCGTCAGCCCGAATCAGCCCCAGCATTTT. The J gene is TRBJ1-5, the V gene TRBV18, with D uncertain. The CDR3 spans 15 residues. Trimming took 2 bases from V and 4 from J, leaving 12 bases between them. Germline assignment: CDR1 KGHSH and CDR2 LQKENI.

V usage is TRBV29-1 and J usage is TRBJ2-1; the D is unclear. This CDR3 is 9 amino acids long. The V gene lost 6 bases and the J gene lost 10 bases, with 7 bases spanning the gap. The germline gives CDR1 SQVTM, CDR2 ANQGSEA. In DNA form, the CDR3 reads TGCAGCGTAAACCAGGAGCAGTTCTTC. The encoded protein is CSVNQEQFF.

The CDR3 region is CASSIGQPISTNEKLFF. DNA of the CDR3: TGTGCCAGTAGTATCGGACAGCCAATATCAACTAATGAAAAACTGTTTTTT. V usage is TRBV19 and J usage is TRBJ1-4; D is possibly TRBD1 (6 bases). CDR3 length equals 17 residues. CDR1 and CDR2 (germline): LNHDA, SQIVND (reference sequence). Trimming shortened V by 3 bases and J by 0 bases, and 14 bases separated the two germline ends.

The V and J genes are TRBV7-2 and TRBJ1-4; D is possibly TRBD1 (5 bases). The CDR3 is 12 residues long. Germline values: CDR1 SGHTA, CDR2 FQGNSA. V was shortened by 2 bases and J by 8 bases, with 6 bases between the two germline ends. The CDR3 bases are TGTGCCAGCAGCTTACAGGGCGAAAAACTGTTTTTT. Residues: CASSLQGEKLFF.

The rearrangement uses TRBV5-1 and TRBJ2-4, with 9 nucleotides matching TRBD1. V shed 4 bases and J 8 bases; nucleotides not matched to a gene: 7. Looked up from germline, CDR1 is SGHRS and CDR2 is YFSETQ. This CDR3 is built from 14 residues. CDR3 sequence reads: CASSGGTGYDIQYF. CDR3 DNA sequence: TGCGCCAGCAGCGGCGGGACAGGGTACGACATTCAGTACTTC. Drawing the rest from reference TRBV5-1 and TRBJ2-4, the complete variable domain is KAGVTQTPRYLIKTRGQQVTLSCSPISGHRSVSWYQQTPGQGLQFLFEYFSETQRNKGNFPGRFSGRQFSNSRSEMNVSTLELGDSALYLCASSGGTGYDIQYFGAGTRLSVL.

This clone has a single count. This chain connects TRBV9 to TRBJ1-5; no clear D. Trimming removed 4 bases at V and 12 bases at J, with 11 bases between. Germline V CDR1 and CDR2: SGDLS, YYNGEE. This CDR3 spans 11 amino acids. The CDR3 loop is CASSPTRSQHF. The CDR3 DNA reads TGTGCCAGCAGCCCGACCCGGAGCCAGCATTTT.

The rearrangement uses TRBV30 and TRBJ2-6; D perhaps matches TRBD2 (6 bases). Germline V gene data show CDR1 as GTSNPN and CDR2 as SVGIG (reference sequence). The V gene lost 5 bases and the J gene lost 5 bases, with 13 bases spanning the gap. CDR3 length equals 14 residues. The CDR3 loop reads CAWRLARRANVLTF. The CDR3 DNA is TGTGCCTGGCGGCTAGCGCGTCGGGCCAACGTCCTGACTTTC.

The chain links TRBV7-2 to TRBJ2-7; D uncertain. V was trimmed by 3 bases and J by 4 bases, leaving 7 bases between them. CDR1 is SGHTA and CDR2 is FQGNSA in the germline V gene. The CDR3 is 12 residues long. CDR3 sequence (DNA): TGTGCCAGCAGCTTTTTCGGTTACGAGCAGTACTTC. Amino acids: CASSFFGYEQYF.

The gene calls are TRBV28 and TRBJ1-2; tentatively, D is TRBD1 (6 bases). V lost 2 bases, J lost 2 bases, and 6 bases lay in between. The length of the CDR3 is 13 residues. Per germline, CDR1 MDHEN and CDR2 SYDVKM. The CDR3 bases are TGTGCCAGCAGTTTACAGGGGAACTATGGCTACACCTTC. Protein product: CASSLQGNYGYTF.

This clone was counted between two and nine times. The chain has TRBV5-1 and TRBJ2-7; D gene ambiguous. This CDR3 comprises 11 residues. CDR1 is SGHRS and CDR2 is YFSETQ in the germline V gene. Trimming stripped 5 bases from V and 2 bases from J, with 5 bases between. The CDR3 reads CASSLTYEQYF. The DNA of the CDR3 is TGCGCCAGCAGTTTAACCTACGAGCAGTACTTC.

This sequence joins TRBV29-1 and TRBJ1-1, with TRBD1 identical over 12 bases. The CDR3 totals 13 residues. Germline CDR1 reads SQVTM; CDR2 reads ANQGSEA. V lost 7 bases and J lost 7; bases outside the gene matches: 7. The CDR3 sequence: CSGGTGGVGEAFF. The DNA for the CDR3 is TGCAGCGGTGGGACAGGGGGCGTGGGTGAAGCTTTCTTT. Full variable domain (missing parts from reference TRBV29-1 and TRBJ1-1): SAVISQKPSRDICQRGTSLTIQCQVDSQVTMMFWYRQQPGQSLTLIATANQGSEATYESGFVIDKFPISRPNLTFSTLTVSNMSPEDSSIYLCSGGTGGVGEAFFGQGTRLTVV.

V usage is TRBV2 and J usage is TRBJ2-7; 9 bases are shared with TRBD1. Germline V gene data show CDR1 as SNHLY and CDR2 as FYNNEI. The V and J ends lost 9 bases and 6 bases, in that order; junction bases with no gene match: 3. The CDR3 extends over 11 amino acids. The CDR3 nucleotides are TGTGCCAGAGGACAGGGGCTCGAGCAGTACTTC. It is translated as CARGQGLEQYF.

This rearrangement joins TRBV7-9 to TRBJ1-2; no reliable D call. This CDR3 is built from 13 residues. The germline CDR1 and CDR2 sequences are SEHNR and FQNEAQ (reference sequence). V lost 2 bases, J lost 4 bases, and 8 bases lay in between. CDR3 amino acids: CASSLQLAYGYTF. For the CDR3, the DNA is TGTGCCAGCAGCTTACAGCTGGCCTATGGCTACACCTTC.

V usage is TRBV19 and J usage is TRBJ2-2; D may be TRBD2 (5 bases). The CDR3 extends over 14 amino acids. The germline V and J ends were trimmed by 5 bases and 4 bases, with 11 bases remaining between them. CDR1 LNHDA and CDR2 SQIVND come from the germline V gene (reference sequence). CDR3: CASSLDYLTGELFF. CDR3 coding DNA: TGTGCCAGTAGTCTCGACTACCTCACCGGGGAGCTGTTTTTT.

The chain recombines TRBV7-2 with TRBJ2-1; 7 bases align to TRBD1. V was clipped by 5 bases and J by 8 bases; unmatched bases: 15. CDR1 and CDR2 from the germline V gene are SGHTA and FQGNSA. CDR3 length: 16 amino acids. In DNA, the CDR3 is TGTGCCAGCAGCCGACCGGGACAGCGGACCTCCCATGAGCAGTTCTTC. Its translation is CASSRPGQRTSHEQFF.

This chain links TRBV7-8 with TRBJ2-1, with 9 bases fitting TRBD1. J gave up 6 bases and V 2 bases, and 14 bases lay outside the gene matches. The V gene's germline CDR1 is SGHVS and CDR2 FQNEAQ. The CDR3 runs 18 residues. The CDR3 nucleotides are TGTGCCAGCAGCTTATGGTTGGCCCGGACAGGGGTAGGCAATGAGCAGTTCTTC. Residues: CASSLWLARTGVGNEQFF.

The V and J genes are TRBV7-2 and TRBJ2-5; weak D call: TRBD2 (5 bases). CDR3 length: 15 residues. Germline-derived CDR1 and CDR2 are SGHTA and FQGNSA. Trimming cost V 5 bases and J 2 bases, with 15 bases left between them. Here the CDR3 reads CASSERSPAQETQYF. The DNA for the CDR3 is TGTGCCAGCAGCGAGCGGAGTCCGGCGCAAGAGACCCAGTACTTC.

V is TRBV7-9 and J is TRBJ1-2; no clear D gene. V dropped 1 base and J dropped 0 bases, with 6 bases sitting between them. Germline CDR1 SEHNR, CDR2 FQNEAQ (reference sequence). CDR3 length: 14 amino acids. The CDR3 is CASSLGKANYGYTF. CDR3 bases: TGTGCCAGCAGCTTAGGCAAAGCTAACTATGGCTACACCTTC. The full variable domain, rest sourced from reference TRBV7-9 and TRBJ1-2, is DTGVSQNPRHKITKRGQNVTFRCDPISEHNRLYWYRQTLGQGPEFLTYFQNEAQLEKSRLLSDRFSAERPKGSFSTLEIQRTEQGDSAMYLCASSLGKANYGYTFGSGTRLTVV.

The chain combines TRBV6-1 with TRBJ1-2, with no clear D. The ends were cut back, 6 bases at V and 1 base at J, with 6 bases in the middle. The CDR3 has 12 amino acids. The germline CDR1 and CDR2 sequences are MNHNS and SASEGT. The CDR3 reads CASRTINYGYTF. CDR3 coding DNA: TGTGCCAGCAGGACCATTAACTATGGCTACACCTTC.

The chain couples TRBV18 to TRBJ2-5; unclear D gene. In germline, CDR1 is KGHSH, CDR2 LQKENI. Trimming left V 0 bases short and J 4 bases short, with 6 bases between. CDR3 length: 13 amino acids. DNA for the CDR3: TGTGCCAGCTCACCACCCGTAATAGAGACCCAGTACTTC. It translates to CASSPPVIETQYF.

The rearrangement links TRBV5-1 to TRBJ2-7; the D call may be TRBD1 or TRBD2 (5 bases each). CDR3 length equals 13 residues. Between the trimmed V and J ends, which lost 3 bases and 2 bases, there was a span of 9 bases. Germline V gives CDR1 SGHRS, CDR2 YFSETQ. The CDR3 DNA follows: TGCGCCAGCAGCTCCGGGACCGCCTACGAGCAGTACTTC. It is translated as CASSSGTAYEQYF.

This clone was recorded once. CDR3: CASSVEAGRSYEQYF. CDR3 in DNA: TGTGCCAGCAGCGTGGAAGCGGGCCGATCGTACGAGCAGTACTTC. The chain recombines TRBV9 with TRBJ2-7; tentatively, D is TRBD2 (6 bases). V was shortened by 2 bases and J by 4 bases, with 16 bases between the two germline ends. Germline V gene lookup returns CDR1 SGDLS and CDR2 YYNGEE. CDR3 length: 15 residues.

This sequence joins TRBV7-9 and TRBJ1-5; D remains ambiguous. Germline loops: CDR1 SEHNR, CDR2 FQNEAQ (reference sequence). This CDR3 spans 16 amino acids. The V end lost 2 bases, the J end lost 2 bases, and 13 bases lay between the germline ends. For the CDR3, the DNA is TGTGCCAGCAGCTTATGGCCCCTCGTCGGCAATCAGCCCCAGCATTTT. As protein: CASSLWPLVGNQPQHF.

Only one count was recorded for this clone. This chain connects TRBV29-1 to TRBJ2-1; TRBD2 matches 8 bases. The germline CDR1 and CDR2 sequences are SQVTM and ANQGSEA. The CDR3 contains 14 residues. Losses at the gene ends were 7 bases for V and 0 bases for J; bases not matched to a gene: 5. CDR3 DNA sequence: TGCAGCGCCTTAAGCGGGAGCTCCTACAATGAGCAGTTCTTC. This sequence encodes CSALSGSSYNEQFF.

This chain uses TRBV19 with TRBJ2-7; D is uncertain. The CDR3 runs 14 residues. The V end lost 3 bases, the J end lost 0 bases, and 9 bases lay between the germline ends. Germline V lookup: CDR1 LNHDA, CDR2 SQIVND (reference sequence). This CDR3 is CASSMGISSYEQYF. In nucleotides, the CDR3 is TGTGCCAGTAGTATGGGGATAAGCTCCTACGAGCAGTACTTC. Full variable domain (outside the CDR3, taken from reference TRBV19 and TRBJ2-7): DGGITQSPKYLFRKEGQNVTLSCEQNLNHDAMYWYRQDPGQGLRLIYYSQIVNDFQKGDIAEGYSVSREKKESFPLTVTSAQKNPTAFYLCASSMGISSYEQYFGPGTRLTVT.

The rearrangement uses TRBV19 and TRBJ1-5, with a possible D match to TRBD1 (5 bases). Germline V CDR1 and CDR2: LNHDA, SQIVND (reference sequence). Trimming shortened V by 6 bases and J by 2 bases, and 14 bases separated the two germline ends. The CDR3 totals 15 residues. The CDR3 reads CASRDEGRRNQPQHF. CDR3 nucleotide sequence: TGTGCCAGTAGGGATGAGGGGAGGCGCAATCAGCCCCAGCATTTT.

This chain uses TRBV7-2 with TRBJ1-2, with a tentative D call TRBD1 (6 bases). Germline V lookup: CDR1 SGHTA, CDR2 FQGNSA. V lost 5 bases to trimming and J lost 8 bases, with 21 bases between them. The CDR3 covers 15 residues. CDR3 DNA: TGTGCCAGCAGCCTTAGGGGCGGCGGCGGGGGCGGCTACACCTTC. This sequence encodes CASSLRGGGGGGYTF. Full variable domain (outside the CDR3, taken from reference TRBV7-2 and TRBJ1-2): GAGVSQSPSNKVTEKGKDVELRCDPISGHTALYWYRQSLGQGLEFLIYFQGNSAPDKSGLPSDRFSAERTGGSVSTLTIQRTQQEDSAVYLCASSLRGGGGGGYTFGSGTRLTVV.

About this clone itself: The junction shows a germline mismatch at one end, possibly a read error. The chain uses TRBV7-7 and TRBJ2-1, with D hard to call. The germline V gene has CDR1 SSHAT and CDR2 FNYEAQ (reference sequence). This CDR3 spans 14 amino acids. Here the CDR3 reads CASSLGLAYNEQFF. For the CDR3, the DNA is TGTGCTAGCAGCTTGGGTCTAGCCTACAATGAGCAGTTCTTC.

The chain combines TRBV19 with TRBJ2-1, with TRBD2 matching over 12 bases. The CDR3 totals 17 residues. Germline V gives CDR1 LNHDA, CDR2 SQIVND (reference sequence). Losses at the gene ends were 10 bases for V and 0 bases for J; bases not matched to a gene: 10. As DNA, the CDR3 is TGTGCCACCGGGACTAGCGGGCATACTAGCTCCTACAATGAGCAGTTCTTC. Translated: CATGTSGHTSSYNEQFF. Full variable domain (outside the CDR3, taken from reference TRBV19 and TRBJ2-1): DGGITQSPKYLFRKEGQNVTLSCEQNLNHDAMYWYRQDPGQGLRLIYYSQIVNDFQKGDIAEGYSVSREKKESFPLTVTSAQKNPTAFYLCATGTSGHTSSYNEQFFGPGTRLTVL.

This sequence joins TRBV18 and TRBJ1-2; D remains ambiguous. The V gene lost 3 bases and the J gene lost 5 bases, with 7 bases spanning the gap. The CDR3 runs to 12 residues. The V gene's germline CDR1 is KGHSH and CDR2 LQKENI. CDR3 in DNA: TGTGCCAGCTCACCCAGCGGGTATGGCTACACCTTC. Protein product: CASSPSGYGYTF. The full variable domain, rest sourced from reference TRBV18 and TRBJ1-2, is NAGVMQNPRHLVRRRGQEARLRCSPMKGHSHVYWYRQLPEEGLKFMVYLQKENIIDESGMPKERFSAEFPKEGPSILRIQQVVRGDSAAYFCASSPSGYGYTFGSGTRLTVV.